Listed below are T cell receptor beta chains from one sample, sequenced in a study of neurological immune-mediated disorders. One entry per CDR3 protein, called by TCRdb with MiXCR from the 5' RACE reads. The table has roughly 46,000 distinct CDR3 sequences, under 2% seen once. Sequencing used PBMCs. The receptors shown here come from a woman aged 40 to 50 with multiple sclerosis. Both conserved end residues are part of each CDR3. The D gene is left open where the match is weak. Sizes are listed as once, few, many, or a class for an expanded clone.

many	TRBJ1-1	TRBD1	TRBV18	TGTGCCAGCTCACCTCTGACAGGGGCCGCGAACACTGAAGCTTTCTTT	CASSPLTGAANTEAFF
many	TRBJ2-1	.	TRBV5-1	TGCGCCAGCAGCCGAGTCGGGAGCTCCTACAATGAGCAGTTCTTC	CASSRVGSSYNEQFF
many	TRBJ1-1	.	TRBV5-5	TGTGCCAGCAGCTTGGACTTAGGGGGGAACACTGAAGCTTTCTTT	CASSLDLGGNTEAFF
many	TRBJ1-5	.	TRBV7-8	TGTGCCAGCAGCCCAACAGGGCTCCGCAATCAGCCCCAGCATTTT	CASSPTGLRNQPQHF
many	TRBJ1-1	TRBD1	TRBV4-2	TGTGCCAGCAGCCACCCCGGGGCAGGGGGGGAAACTGAAGCTTTCTTT	CASSHPGAGGETEAFF
many	TRBJ1-5	.	TRBV5-1	TGCGCCAGCAGCCCCTTTGGAGATCAGCCCCAGCATTTT	CASSPFGDQPQHF
many	TRBJ2-3	.	TRBV7-9	TGTGCCAGCAGCCCCCTGGCTAACCTGGCCACAGATACGCAGTATTTT	CASSPLANLATDTQYF
many	TRBJ1-4	.	TRBV5-6	TGTGCCAGCAGCCGGGACCGCCGTGAAAAACTGTTTTTT	CASSRDRREKLFF
many	TRBJ2-6	.	TRBV27	TGTGCCAGCACTATCCAGGGTTCGGGCGGGGCCAACGTCCTGACTTTC	CASTIQGSGGANVLTF
medium-sized	TRBJ2-3	TRBD2	TRBV5-1	TGCGCCAGCAGCTTGGCTGGACTAGCGGGGAGCACAGATACGCAGTATTTT	CASSLAGLAGSTDTQYF
many	TRBJ1-2	.	TRBV5-1	TGCGCCAGCACCCCCTGGCCTAATGGGTATGGCTACACCTTC	CASTPWPNGYGYTF
many	TRBJ2-1	.	TRBV11-2	TGTGCCAGCAGCTTATTTGGCAGGGATGAGCAGTTCTTC	CASSLFGRDEQFF
many	TRBJ1-1	.	TRBV20-1	TGCAGTGCTATCGATCCCTGGAGGGGGACTGAAGCTTTCTTT	CSAIDPWRGTEAFF
many	TRBJ2-7	TRBD1	TRBV18	TGTGCCAGCTCATCGTTACCGGGACAGGGGTACGAGCAGTACTTC	CASSSLPGQGYEQYF
many	TRBJ2-1	TRBD1	TRBV18	TGTGCCAGCTCACCAACAGGGGGCTCCTACAATGAGCAGTTCTTC	CASSPTGGSYNEQFF
many	TRBJ2-1	TRBD1	TRBV10-2	TGCGCCACCGGCAGGGGGCCGTTGGGTGAGCAGTTCTTC	CATGRGPLGEQFF
many	TRBJ1-4	.	TRBV5-1	TGCGCCAGCAGCATCGGGACACAATCCTCGGGGGAAAAACTGTTTTTT	CASSIGTQSSGEKLFF
many	TRBJ1-4	.	TRBV14	TGTGCCAGCAGCCAAGAAGTGAGGGAAAAACTGTTTTTT	CASSQEVREKLFF
many	TRBJ2-3	TRBD1	TRBV5-1	TGCGCCAGCAGCCTTGCCGGGACAGGGAGCACAGATACGCAGTATTTT	CASSLAGTGSTDTQYF
many	TRBJ1-1	.	TRBV5-1	TGCGCCAGCAGCTTGCGGTCTGCGGGGGGCACTGAAGCTTTCTTT	CASSLRSAGGTEAFF
many	TRBJ1-1	.	TRBV20-1	TGCAGTGCTAGTGATCAAAGGGGGAACACTGAAGCTTTCTTT	CSASDQRGNTEAFF
many	TRBJ2-2	.	TRBV7-8	TGTGCCAGCAGCCCACGTAGGATCCGGATCCCCACCGGGGAGCTGTTTTTT	CASSPRRIRIPTGELFF
many	TRBJ1-1	.	TRBV13	TGTGCCAGCAGAGGGGACGGGGGAGCTTTCTTT	CASRGDGGAFF
many	TRBJ1-2	TRBD1	TRBV7-2	TGTGCCAGCAGCAGGACAGGGGGAACCATGATCTATGGCTACACCTTC	CASSRTGGTMIYGYTF
many	TRBJ2-3	TRBD2	TRBV5-1	TGCGCCAGCAGCCCCGGGAGGGATACGCAGTATTTT	CASSPGRDTQYF
many	TRBJ1-1	.	TRBV3-1	TGTGCCAGCAGCCAAGAACCACGGACATTGAACACTGAAGCTTTCTTT	CASSQEPRTLNTEAFF
many	TRBJ2-2	.	TRBV12-3/TRBV12-4	TGTGCCAGCACCCTGTGGGCGAGCACCGGGGAGCTGTTTTTT	CASTLWASTGELFF
many	TRBJ2-7	TRBD2	TRBV20-1	TGCAGTGCTGAACTAGCGGGGGGTACCTACGAGCAGTACTTC	CSAELAGGTYEQYF
many	TRBJ1-2	TRBD1	TRBV5-1	TGCGCCAGCACCCCCTGGGGACAGGGAATGAAGGATGGCTACACCTTC	CASTPWGQGMKDGYTF
many	TRBJ2-5	.	TRBV10-2	TGCGCCAGCAGTGAGTCTGGAAGTCGCGGGGTTTTTTTGGAACTCGAAGAGACCCAGTACTTC	CASSESGSRGVFLELEETQYF
many	TRBJ1-1	.	TRBV20-1	TGCAGTGCTAGCGGCTACTCTGGGTTGGTAACTGAAGCTTTCTTT	CSASGYSGLVTEAFF